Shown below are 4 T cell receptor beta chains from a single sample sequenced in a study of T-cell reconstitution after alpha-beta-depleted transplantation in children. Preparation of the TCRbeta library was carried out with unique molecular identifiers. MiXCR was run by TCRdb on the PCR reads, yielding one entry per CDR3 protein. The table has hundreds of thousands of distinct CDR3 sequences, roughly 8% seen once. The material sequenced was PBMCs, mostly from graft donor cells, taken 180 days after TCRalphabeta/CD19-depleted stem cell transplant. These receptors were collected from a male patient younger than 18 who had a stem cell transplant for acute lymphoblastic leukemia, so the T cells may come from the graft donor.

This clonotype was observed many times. The CDR3 spells CASSSGGVGRVTEAFF. The CDR3 region has the DNA TGCGCCAGCAGCTCCGGGGGAGTGGGGCGGGTTACTGAAGCTTTCTTT. The gene calls are TRBV5-1 and TRBJ1-1, with TRBD1 as a possible D gene (5 bases). This CDR3 has 16 residues. Germline loops: CDR1 SGHRS, CDR2 YFSETQ. V was cut by 3 bases and J by 5 bases, with 20 bases left in between.

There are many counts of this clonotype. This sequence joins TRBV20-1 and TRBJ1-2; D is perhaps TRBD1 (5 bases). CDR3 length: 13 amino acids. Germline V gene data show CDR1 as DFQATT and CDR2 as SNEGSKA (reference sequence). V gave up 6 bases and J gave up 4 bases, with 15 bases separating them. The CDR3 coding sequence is TGCAGTGCCCCGAGAGGGGACGGCTATGGCTACACCTTC. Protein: CSAPRGDGYGYTF.

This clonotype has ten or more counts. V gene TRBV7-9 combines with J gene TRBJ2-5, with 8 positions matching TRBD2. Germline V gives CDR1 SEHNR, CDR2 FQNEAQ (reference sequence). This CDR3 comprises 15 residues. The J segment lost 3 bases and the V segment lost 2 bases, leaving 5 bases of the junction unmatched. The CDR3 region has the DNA TGTGCCAGCAGCTTAAAGGTAGCGGGGAAAGAGACCCAGTACTTC. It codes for CASSLKVAGKETQYF. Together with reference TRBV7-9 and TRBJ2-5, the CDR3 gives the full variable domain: DTGVSQNPRHKITKRGQNVTFRCDPISEHNRLYWYRQTLGQGPEFLTYFQNEAQLEKSRLLSDRFSAERPKGSFSTLEIQRTEQGDSAMYLCASSLKVAGKETQYFGPGTRLLVL.

CDR3 coding DNA: TGTGCCAGCAGCTTCAGTTCCGGGACAGGAGCCTACGAGCAGTACTTC. Translated: CASSFSSGTGAYEQYF. The chain has TRBV5-5 and TRBJ2-7, with 8 positions matching TRBD1. Germline V gives CDR1 SGHKS, CDR2 YYEKEE (reference sequence). The CDR3 has 16 amino acids. J gave up 2 bases and V 2 bases, and 9 bases lay outside the gene matches.